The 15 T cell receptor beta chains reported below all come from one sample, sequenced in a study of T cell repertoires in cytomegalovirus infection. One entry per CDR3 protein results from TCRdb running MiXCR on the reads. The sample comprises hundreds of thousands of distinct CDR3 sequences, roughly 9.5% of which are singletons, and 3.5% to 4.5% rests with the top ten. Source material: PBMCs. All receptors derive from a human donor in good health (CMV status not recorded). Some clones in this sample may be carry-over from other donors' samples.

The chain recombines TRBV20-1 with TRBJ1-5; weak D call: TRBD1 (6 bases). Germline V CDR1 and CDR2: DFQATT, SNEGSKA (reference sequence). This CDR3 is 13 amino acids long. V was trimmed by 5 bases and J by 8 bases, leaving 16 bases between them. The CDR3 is CSARTGKWEPQHF. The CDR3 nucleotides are TGCAGTGCTCGCACAGGGAAATGGGAGCCCCAGCATTTT.

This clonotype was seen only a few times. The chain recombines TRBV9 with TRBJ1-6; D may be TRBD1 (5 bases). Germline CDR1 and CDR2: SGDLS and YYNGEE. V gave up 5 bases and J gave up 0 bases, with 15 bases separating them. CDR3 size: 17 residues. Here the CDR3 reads CASSRRGGNSYNSPLHF. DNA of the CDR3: TGTGCCAGCAGTCGTAGGGGAGGGAACTCCTATAATTCACCCCTCCACTTT.

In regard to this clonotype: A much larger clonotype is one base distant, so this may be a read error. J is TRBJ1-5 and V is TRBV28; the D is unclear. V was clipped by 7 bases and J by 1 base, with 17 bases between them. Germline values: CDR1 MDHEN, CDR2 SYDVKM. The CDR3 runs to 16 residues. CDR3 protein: CASTYRSALSNQPQHF. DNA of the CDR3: TGTGCCAGCACCTACCGGAGTGCTCTGAGCAATCAGCCCCAGCATTTT.

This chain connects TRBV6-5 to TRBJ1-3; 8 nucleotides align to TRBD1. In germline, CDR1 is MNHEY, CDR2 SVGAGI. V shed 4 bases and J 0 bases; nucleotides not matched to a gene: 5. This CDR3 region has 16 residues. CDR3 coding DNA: TGTGCCAGCAGTTTGGACAGGGCCTCCTCTGGAAACACCATATATTTT. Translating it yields CASSLDRASSGNTIYF.

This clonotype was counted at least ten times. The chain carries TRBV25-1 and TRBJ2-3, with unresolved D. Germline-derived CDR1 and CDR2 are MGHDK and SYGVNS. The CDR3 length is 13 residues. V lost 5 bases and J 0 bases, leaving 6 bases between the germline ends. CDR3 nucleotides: TGTGCCAGCAGTCGGAGAAGCACAGATACGCAGTATTTT. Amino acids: CASSRRSTDTQYF. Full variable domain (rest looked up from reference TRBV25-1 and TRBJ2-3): EADIYQTPRYLVIGTGKKITLECSQTMGHDKMYWYQQDPGMELHLIHYSYGVNSTEKGDLSSESTVSRIRTEHFPLTLESARPSHTSQYLCASSRRSTDTQYFGPGTRLTVL.

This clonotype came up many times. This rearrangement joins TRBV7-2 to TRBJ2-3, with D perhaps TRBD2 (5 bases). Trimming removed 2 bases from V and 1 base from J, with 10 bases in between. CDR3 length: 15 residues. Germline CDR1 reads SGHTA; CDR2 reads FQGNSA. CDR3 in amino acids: CASSLTSPRTDTQYF. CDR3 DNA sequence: TGTGCCAGCAGCTTAACTAGTCCCCGCACAGATACGCAGTATTTT.

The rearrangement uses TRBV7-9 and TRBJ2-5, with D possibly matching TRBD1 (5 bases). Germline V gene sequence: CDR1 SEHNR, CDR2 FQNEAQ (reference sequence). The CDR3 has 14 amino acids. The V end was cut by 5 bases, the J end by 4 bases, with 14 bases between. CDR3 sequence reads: CASSTDKWGETQYF. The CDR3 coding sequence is TGTGCCAGCAGCACGGACAAGTGGGGAGAGACCCAGTACTTC.

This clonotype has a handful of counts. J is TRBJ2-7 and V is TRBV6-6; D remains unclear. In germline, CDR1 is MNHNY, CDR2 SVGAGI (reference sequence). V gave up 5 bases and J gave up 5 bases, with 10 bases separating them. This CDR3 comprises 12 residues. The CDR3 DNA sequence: TGTGCCAGCAGTACCATACGGCACGAGCAGTACTTC. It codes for CASSTIRHEQYF.

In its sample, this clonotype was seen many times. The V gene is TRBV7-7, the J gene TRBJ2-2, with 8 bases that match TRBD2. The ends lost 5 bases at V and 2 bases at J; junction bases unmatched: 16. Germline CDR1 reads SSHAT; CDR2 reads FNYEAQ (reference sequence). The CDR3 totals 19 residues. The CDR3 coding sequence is TGTGCCAGCAGCCCCTCCGAGGTGGCTAGCGGGTATAACACCGGGGAGCTGTTTTTT. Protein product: CASSPSEVASGYNTGELFF.

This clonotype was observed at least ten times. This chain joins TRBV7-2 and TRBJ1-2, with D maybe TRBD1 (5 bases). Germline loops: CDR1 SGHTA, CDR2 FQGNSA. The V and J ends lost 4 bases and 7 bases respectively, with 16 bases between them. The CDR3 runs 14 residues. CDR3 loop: CASSSPWGVVGYTF. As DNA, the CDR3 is TGTGCCAGCAGCTCTCCATGGGGCGTTGTTGGCTACACCTTC.

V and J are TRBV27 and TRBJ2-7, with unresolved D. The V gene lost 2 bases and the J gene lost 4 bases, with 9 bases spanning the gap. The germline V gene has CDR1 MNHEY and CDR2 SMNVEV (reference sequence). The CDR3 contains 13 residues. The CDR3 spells CASSLRARYEQYF. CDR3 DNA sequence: TGTGCCAGCAGTTTAAGGGCCCGATACGAGCAGTACTTC.

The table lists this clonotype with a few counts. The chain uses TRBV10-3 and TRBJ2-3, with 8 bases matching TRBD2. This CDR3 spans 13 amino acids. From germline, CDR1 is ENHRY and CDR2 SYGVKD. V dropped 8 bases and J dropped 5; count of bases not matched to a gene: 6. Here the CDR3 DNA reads TGTGCCATCGGAGCGGGAGCAGGAGATACGCAGTATTTT. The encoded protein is CAIGAGAGDTQYF.

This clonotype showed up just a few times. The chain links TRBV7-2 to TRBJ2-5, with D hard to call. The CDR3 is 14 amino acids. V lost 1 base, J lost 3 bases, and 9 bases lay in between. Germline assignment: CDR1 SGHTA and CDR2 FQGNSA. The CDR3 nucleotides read TGTGCCAGCAGCTTAGGTCTGTACAAAGAGACCCAGTACTTC. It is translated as CASSLGLYKETQYF.

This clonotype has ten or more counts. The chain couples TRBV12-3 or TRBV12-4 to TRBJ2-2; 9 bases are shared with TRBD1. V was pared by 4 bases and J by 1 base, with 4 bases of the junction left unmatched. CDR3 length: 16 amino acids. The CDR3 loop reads CASSSPTGGNTGELFF. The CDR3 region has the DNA TGTGCCAGCAGTTCACCGACAGGGGGGAACACCGGGGAGCTGTTTTTT.

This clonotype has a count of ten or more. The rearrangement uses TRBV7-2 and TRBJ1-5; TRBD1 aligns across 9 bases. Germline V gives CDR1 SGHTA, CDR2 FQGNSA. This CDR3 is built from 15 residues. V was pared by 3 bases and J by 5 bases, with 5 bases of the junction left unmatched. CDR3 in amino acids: CASSLGQGTYQPQHF. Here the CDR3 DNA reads TGTGCCAGCAGCTTGGGACAGGGAACCTATCAGCCCCAGCATTTT.